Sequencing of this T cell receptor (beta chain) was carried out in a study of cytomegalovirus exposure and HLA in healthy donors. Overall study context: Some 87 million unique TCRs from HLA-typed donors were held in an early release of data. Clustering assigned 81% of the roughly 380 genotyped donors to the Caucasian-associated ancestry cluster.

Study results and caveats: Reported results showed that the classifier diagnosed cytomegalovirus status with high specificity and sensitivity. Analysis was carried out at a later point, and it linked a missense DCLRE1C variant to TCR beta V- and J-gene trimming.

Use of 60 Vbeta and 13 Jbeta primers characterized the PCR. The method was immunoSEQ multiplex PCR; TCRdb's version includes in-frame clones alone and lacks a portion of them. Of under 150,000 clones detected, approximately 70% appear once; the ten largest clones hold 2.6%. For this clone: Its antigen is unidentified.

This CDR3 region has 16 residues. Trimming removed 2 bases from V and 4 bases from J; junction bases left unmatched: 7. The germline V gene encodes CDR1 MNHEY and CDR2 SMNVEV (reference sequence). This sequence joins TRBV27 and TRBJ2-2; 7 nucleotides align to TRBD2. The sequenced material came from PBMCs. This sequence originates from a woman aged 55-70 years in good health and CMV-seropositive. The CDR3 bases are TGTGCCAGCAGTTTAGAAAGGCGGGGGTTCACCGGGGAGCTGTTTTTT. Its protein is CASSLERRGFTGELFF.